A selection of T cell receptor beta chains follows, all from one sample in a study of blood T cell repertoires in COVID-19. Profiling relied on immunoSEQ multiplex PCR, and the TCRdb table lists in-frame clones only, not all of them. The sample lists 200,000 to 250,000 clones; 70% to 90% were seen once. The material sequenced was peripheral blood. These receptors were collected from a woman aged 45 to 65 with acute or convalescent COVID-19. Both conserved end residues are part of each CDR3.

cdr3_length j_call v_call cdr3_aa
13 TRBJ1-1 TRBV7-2 CASSLVIGLEAFF
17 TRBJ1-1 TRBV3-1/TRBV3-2 CASSQVQRFSMNTEAFF
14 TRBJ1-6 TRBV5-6 CASSLIRTGSPLHF
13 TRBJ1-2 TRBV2 CASSGDRGYGYTF
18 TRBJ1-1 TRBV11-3 CASSLGRQGGLMNTEAFF
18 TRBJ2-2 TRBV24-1 CATSDQTSGGANTGELFF
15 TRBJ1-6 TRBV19 CASSTEDRRNSPLHF
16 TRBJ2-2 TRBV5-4 CASSSRATGGTGELFF
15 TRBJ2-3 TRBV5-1 CASSLVPSGTDTQYF
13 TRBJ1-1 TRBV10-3 CAISGTDFTEAFF
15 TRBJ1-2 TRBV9 CASSAQGYENYGYTF
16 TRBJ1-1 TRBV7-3 CASSLTGQTMNTEAFF
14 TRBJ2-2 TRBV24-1 CATSDLGDTGELFF
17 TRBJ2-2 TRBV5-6 CASTTSGGPPVTGELFF
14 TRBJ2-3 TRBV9 CASSVVAGPDTQYF
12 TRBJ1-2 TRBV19 CASSGQFYGYTF
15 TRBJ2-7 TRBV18 CASSPRSGRSNEQYF
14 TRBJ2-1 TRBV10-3 CAIRPGLDYNEQFF
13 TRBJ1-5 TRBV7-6 CASSSELGLPQHF
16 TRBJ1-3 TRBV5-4 CASSLGGPFSGNTIYF
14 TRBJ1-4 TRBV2 CASSEAPQGEKLFF
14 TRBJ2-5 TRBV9 CASSPLAAEETQYF
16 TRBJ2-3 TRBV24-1 CATSDLNGVGTDTQYF
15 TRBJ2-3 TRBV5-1 CASSLGGQSTDTQYF
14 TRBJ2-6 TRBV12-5 CPKGGHSGANVLTF
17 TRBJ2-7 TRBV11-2 CASSLDSVGGMIYEQYF
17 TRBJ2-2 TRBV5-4 CASSRGLAGGPEGELFF
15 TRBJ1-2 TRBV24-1 CATSDLRDRVVGYTF
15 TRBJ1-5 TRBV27 CASSLRQGSNQPQHF
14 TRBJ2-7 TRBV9 CASSVGGGTHEQYF
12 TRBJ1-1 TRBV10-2 CASSEAGTEAFF
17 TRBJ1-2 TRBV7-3 CASSPSGSGRLNYGYTF
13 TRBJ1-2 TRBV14 CASSPARDYGYTF
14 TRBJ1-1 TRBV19 CASSIWDTDREAFF
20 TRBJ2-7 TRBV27 CATEARPPSLSGQGCYEQYF
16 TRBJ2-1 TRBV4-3 CASSQDGGPSYNEQFF
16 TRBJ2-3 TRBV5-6 CASSHLGGDHTDTQYF
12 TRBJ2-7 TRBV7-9 CASSGLSYEQYF
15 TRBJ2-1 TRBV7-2 CASSSSATRGSEQFF
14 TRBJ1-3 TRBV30 CAWNTRGVANTIYF
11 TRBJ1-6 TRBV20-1 CSARIIPPLHF
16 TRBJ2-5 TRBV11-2 CASSLDWAGATETQYF
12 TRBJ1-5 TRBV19 CASRPGDQPQHF